The present T cell receptor (beta chain) was sequenced within a study of OX40 agonist ivuxolimab in advanced cancers. On the study more broadly: Prior therapy, whether anti-PD-1, anti-PD-L1 or anti-CTLA-4, was allowed, and more than 35% had some.

The V segment lost 7 bases and the J segment 8 bases; nucleotides outside the gene matches: 26. Looked up from germline, CDR1 is MNHEY and CDR2 is SMNVEV (reference sequence). CDR3 size: 19 residues. Clones were read by immunoSEQ multiplex PCR, and TCRdb kept only the in-frame ones, dropping some. The repertoire holds 70,000 to 95,000 clones, with 92% as singletons. This TCR was sampled from an adult with an advanced solid tumor such as melanoma, head and neck, liver or kidney cancer. The source material was CD4+ or CD8+ T cells sorted from blood, sampled in a trial of the OX40 agonist ivuxolimab. The V gene is TRBV27, the J gene TRBJ1-1; 9 bases are shared with TRBD1. CDR3 loop: CASTTGGGPNTASNLEAFF. The DNA for the CDR3 is TGTGCCAGCACCACAGGGGGCGGCCCAAACACCGCGTCAAACTTAGAAGCTTTCTTT.